This passage covers 8 T cell receptor beta chains from one sample sequenced in a study of cytotoxic CD8 clonotypes in ibrutinib-treated CLL. The method was immunoSEQ multiplex PCR; TCRdb's version includes in-frame clones alone and lacks a portion of them. The top ten hold about 6.7% of the sample, which has some 290,000 clones, more than 65% seen once. The sequencing used PBMCs, collected before ibrutinib treatment. The receptors originated from a human donor with chronic lymphocytic leukemia.

This chain connects TRBV5-6 to TRBJ2-3; TRBD2 matches 9 bases. J lost 5 bases, V lost 0 bases, and 7 bases had no gene match. CDR3 length: 16 amino acids. The germline CDR1 and CDR2 sequences are SGHDT and YYEEEE. Written as DNA, the CDR3 is TGTGCCAGCAGCTTGGTTAGCGGGAGAATCGTAGATACGCAGTATTTT. It translates to CASSLVSGRIVDTQYF. Together with reference TRBV5-6 and TRBJ2-3, the CDR3 gives the full variable domain: DAGVTQSPTHLIKTRGQQVTLRCSPKSGHDTVSWYQQALGQGPQFIFQYYEEEERQRGNFPDRFSGHQFPNYSSELNVNALLLGDSALYLCASSLVSGRIVDTQYFGPGTRLTVL.

The V gene is TRBV29-1, the J gene TRBJ2-3, with a possible D match to TRBD2 (5 bases). V was shortened by 2 bases and J by 4 bases, with 7 bases between the two germline ends. The germline gives CDR1 SQVTM, CDR2 ANQGSEA. The CDR3 consists of 12 residues. The CDR3 DNA follows: TGCAGCGTTGAACGGGATCCAGATACGCAGTATTTT. It specifies CSVERDPDTQYF.

Of note for this clone: No conserved phenylalanine or tryptophan ends this CDR3, so it is likely a read error. The DNA is left out, because the CDR3 cannot be placed on it with certainty; the CDR3 is given as TCRdb lists it. The V gene is TRBV5-6, the J gene TRBJ1-1. The germline CDR1 and CDR2 sequences are SGHDT and YYEEEE. The CDR3 spans 10 residues, counting both ends. The CDR3: CAIQLRGRSS.

The chain combines TRBV28 with TRBJ1-2, with 7 bases identical to TRBD1. V trimming: 6 bases; J trimming: 4 bases; junction bases outside the gene matches: 8. The germline V gene encodes CDR1 MDHEN and CDR2 SYDVKM. This CDR3 spans 14 amino acids. CDR3 nucleotides: TGTGCCAGCAGATTGGGGACAGAGCTCTATGGCTACACCTTC. It is translated as CASRLGTELYGYTF.

The chain carries TRBV7-9 and TRBJ2-7; 7 bases are shared with TRBD1. Germline V lookup: CDR1 SEHNR, CDR2 FQNEAQ (reference sequence). This CDR3 is 14 amino acids long. Losses at the gene ends were 5 bases for V and 9 bases for J; bases not matched to a gene: 13. The CDR3 DNA reads TGTGCCAGCAGCCCCAGGGGGACCTCCCTTGCGCAGTACTTC. Protein sequence: CASSPRGTSLAQYF.

This rearrangement joins TRBV6-5 to TRBJ2-7, with 8 bases that match TRBD2. The germline CDR1 and CDR2 sequences are MNHEY and SVGAGI. This CDR3 contains 15 residues. V shed 6 bases, J shed 1 base, and the junction held 8 bases outside the gene matches. The CDR3 is CASRKKRERSYEQYF. The CDR3 DNA reads as TGTGCCAGCAGAAAAAAGCGGGAGAGATCCTACGAGCAGTACTTC.

V is TRBV11-1 and J is TRBJ2-2; TRBD2 agrees at 11 bases. Looked up from germline, CDR1 is SGHAT and CDR2 is FQDESV (reference sequence). Trimming took 3 bases from V and 6 from J; bases not matched to a gene: 9. The CDR3 has 17 residues. The CDR3 DNA is TGTGCCAGCAGCTTCCTTTTTACTAGCGGGAGTTCCGGGGAGCTGTTTTTT. Translated: CASSFLFTSGSSGELFF.

The CDR3 spells CAGDSGRNLEQFF. The CDR3 DNA sequence: TGTGCCGGAGATAGCGGGAGAAATCTTGAGCAGTTCTTC. The chain employs TRBV30 and TRBJ2-1; 9 nucleotides agree with TRBD2. CDR3 length: 13 amino acids. The germline gives CDR1 GTSNPN, CDR2 SVGIG (reference sequence). V trimming: 8 bases; J trimming: 9 bases; junction bases outside the gene matches: 11.